The source of this T cell receptor (beta chain) is a study of T cell changes during pregnancy in multiple sclerosis. The table came from immunoSEQ multiplex PCR; TCRdb's copy has only in-frame clones and leaves some out. The table includes 50,000 to 60,000 clones, about 90% detected once. CDR1 and CDR2 from the germline V gene are SGHNT and YYREEE (reference sequence). This CDR3 spans 14 amino acids. Trimming shortened V by 4 bases and J by 3 bases, and 13 bases separated the two germline ends. This receptor was taken from a female donor in good health, enrolled as a control in a pregnancy study. Sequenced here: CD4+ T cells from peripheral blood mononuclear cells, sampled after pregnancy. The J gene is TRBJ2-5, the V gene TRBV5-4; D is perhaps TRBD2 (6 bases). This CDR3 is CASSPGLMKETQYF. The CDR3, as DNA: TGTGCCAGCAGCCCGGGACTTATGAAAGAGACCCAGTACTTC.